This TCR beta chain was captured in a study of metastatic and nonmetastatic thyroid tumors. Study-wide background: It was across blood and tumor or nodule tissue from malignant and benign thyroid patients that repertoires were compared. General study points: TCR beta diversity was reportedly significantly higher in malignant thyroid tumors than benign nodules, in blood and tumor.

Authors' processing steps: To classify distant metastasis in papillary thyroid cancer, a model was built from CDR3 differences across clinicopathological groups. MiXCR was used by TCRdb to re-call the PCR reads. These V and J calls originate from TCRdb's pipeline instead of the authors' own analysis. The data contain roughly 98,000 clones, more than 12% of them singletons. Not a single patient had been given any form of treatment at any point before undergoing thyroid surgery. This clone came up many times. Its antigen is undetermined. The source material was blood. This TCR was sampled from a female donor with papillary thyroid cancer or a benign thyroid nodule (not recorded which). Some clones in this sample may be carry-over from other donors' samples.

Written as DNA, the CDR3 is TGCAGTGCTAGAGATGCCCGAGGGGCCTCCTATAATTCACCCCTCCACTTT. As protein: CSARDARGASYNSPLHF. The chain has TRBV20-1 and TRBJ1-6; TRBD1 is a possible D gene (5 bases). This CDR3 is 17 amino acids long. The V end lost 0 bases, the J end lost 0 bases, and 12 bases lay between the germline ends. Germline values: CDR1 DFQATT, CDR2 SNEGSKA (reference sequence).